This is a list of T cell receptor beta chains from one sample in a study of shared clonotypes between healthy human individuals. Libraries were prepared by immunoSEQ multiplex PCR; TCRdb keeps only in-frame clonotypes and omits some of them. Among over a million clones, approximately 98.5% were seen once, and the ten largest hold under 0.45%. Sequenced sample: naive CD4+ T cells sorted from blood. The receptors were sampled from a man aged 25-45 years in good health. The CDR3 runs from the conserved cysteine through the conserved F or W. The D gene is left open where the match is weak. Clone size is given for some rows only: seen once, a few or many times, or a class if the clone is expanded.

cdr3_aa	cdr3_nt	v_call	clone_size	j_call	d_call
CATAGGPNTEAFF	TGTGCCACGGCGGGGGGGCCGAACACTGAAGCTTTCTTT	TRBV28	NA	TRBJ1-1	NA
CASSLALQVGETQYF	TGTGCCAGCAGCTTAGCGCTTCAGGTTGGAGAGACCCAGTACTTC	TRBV7-9	NA	TRBJ2-5	NA
CASSPRTSGRWGSYEQYF	TGTGCCAGCTCACCACGGACTAGCGGGAGATGGGGGTCCTACGAGCAGTACTTC	TRBV18	NA	TRBJ2-7	TRBD2
CASSETGQNTEAFF	TGCGCCAGCAGTGAAACTGGGCAGAACACTGAAGCTTTCTTT	TRBV10-2	NA	TRBJ1-1	NA
CASSIDGAQPQHF	TGTGCCAGTAGTATAGATGGGGCCCAGCCCCAGCATTTT	TRBV19	NA	TRBJ1-5	NA
CASSTPPGVTLF	TGTGCCAGTAGTACCCCTCCGGGGGTGACACTCTTC	TRBV19	NA	TRBJ2-1	NA
CASSVGSGKDTQYF	TGTGCCAGCAGCGTAGGGTCGGGGAAAGATACGCAGTATTTT	TRBV9	NA	TRBJ2-3	NA
CASSPTSGRADTQYF	TGCGCCAGCAGCCCGACTAGCGGGAGGGCAGATACGCAGTATTTT	TRBV5-1	NA	TRBJ2-3	TRBD2
CASSLGRAGRQYF	TGTGCCAGCAGCTTGGGAAGGGCAGGGAGGCAGTACTTC	TRBV5-6	once	TRBJ2-7	NA
CASSHGVADTQYF	TGTGCCAGCAGTCACGGGGTAGCAGATACGCAGTATTTT	TRBV11-2	NA	TRBJ2-3	NA
CASSPGGADLSNQPQHF	TGTGCCAGCTCACCTGGTGGGGCAGACTTGAGCAATCAGCCCCAGCATTTT	TRBV18	NA	TRBJ1-5	NA
CSVILRTLSSYEQYF	TGCAGCGTTATATTGAGGACGTTGAGCTCCTACGAGCAGTACTTC	TRBV29-1	NA	TRBJ2-7	NA
CASSPWTSGRGTDTQYF	TGTGCCAGCTCACCGTGGACTAGCGGGAGGGGCACAGATACGCAGTATTTT	TRBV18	NA	TRBJ2-3	TRBD2
CASALADTEAFF	TGTGCCAGCGCGCTTGCGGACACTGAAGCTTTCTTT	TRBV2	NA	TRBJ1-1	NA
CASSQDSGRSQPQHF	TGCGCCAGCAGCCAAGATTCTGGGAGAAGTCAGCCCCAGCATTTT	TRBV4-1	NA	TRBJ1-5	NA
CASSLHGGAYNEQFF	TGTGCCAGCAGCTTACATGGGGGGGCCTACAATGAGCAGTTCTTC	TRBV7-9	NA	TRBJ2-1	TRBD2
CASSADRVSGEQYF	TGTGCCAGCAGTGCCGACAGGGTGTCGGGAGAGCAGTACTTC	TRBV6-4	NA	TRBJ2-7	TRBD1
CASSLAGGTSGNEQFF	TGTGCCAGCAGCTTAGCAGGGGGGACTAGCGGGAATGAGCAGTTCTTC	TRBV11-2	NA	TRBJ2-1	TRBD2
CASSYARRQGSEQYF	TGTGCCAGCAGTTACGCCCGGAGACAGGGAAGCGAGCAGTACTTC	TRBV6-5	NA	TRBJ2-7	TRBD1
CASSQDFQGILYEQYF	TGCGCCAGCAGCCAAGATTTTCAGGGTATCCTTTACGAGCAGTACTTC	TRBV4-3	NA	TRBJ2-7	NA
CASSRSGREYNEQFF	TGTGCCAGCAGCCGGAGCGGGCGGGAGTACAATGAGCAGTTCTTC	TRBV11-2	once	TRBJ2-1	TRBD2
CAWSYGRKGGQPQHF	TGTGCCTGGAGCTATGGACGGAAAGGGGGTCAGCCCCAGCATTTT	TRBV30	NA	TRBJ1-5	NA
CASSLVGGDEQFF	TGTGCCAGCAGCTTAGTAGGTGGTGATGAGCAGTTCTTC	TRBV7-2	NA	TRBJ2-1	NA